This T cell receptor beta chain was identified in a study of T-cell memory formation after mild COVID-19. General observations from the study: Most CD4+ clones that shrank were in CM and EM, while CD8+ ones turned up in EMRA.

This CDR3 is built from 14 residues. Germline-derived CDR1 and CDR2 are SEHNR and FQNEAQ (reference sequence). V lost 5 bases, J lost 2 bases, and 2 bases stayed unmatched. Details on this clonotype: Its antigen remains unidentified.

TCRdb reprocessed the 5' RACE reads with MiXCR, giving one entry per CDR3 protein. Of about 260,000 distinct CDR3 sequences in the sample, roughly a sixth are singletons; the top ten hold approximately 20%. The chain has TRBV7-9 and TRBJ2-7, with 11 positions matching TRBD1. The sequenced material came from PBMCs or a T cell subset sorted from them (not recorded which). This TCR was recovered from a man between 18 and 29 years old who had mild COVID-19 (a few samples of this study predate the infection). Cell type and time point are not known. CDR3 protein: CASSKDRGPYEQYF. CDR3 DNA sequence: TGTGCCAGCAGCAAGGACAGGGGGCCCTACGAGCAGTACTTC.